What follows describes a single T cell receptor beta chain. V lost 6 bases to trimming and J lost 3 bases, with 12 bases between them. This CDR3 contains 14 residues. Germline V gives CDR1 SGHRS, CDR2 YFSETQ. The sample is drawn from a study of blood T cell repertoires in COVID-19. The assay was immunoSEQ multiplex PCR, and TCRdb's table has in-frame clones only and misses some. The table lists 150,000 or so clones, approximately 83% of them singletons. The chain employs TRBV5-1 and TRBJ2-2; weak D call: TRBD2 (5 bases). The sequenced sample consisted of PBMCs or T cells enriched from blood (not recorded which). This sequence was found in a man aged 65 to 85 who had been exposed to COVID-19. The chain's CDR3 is CASIGSGDTGELFF. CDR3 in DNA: TGCGCCAGCATAGGGAGTGGGGACACCGGGGAGCTGTTTTTT.